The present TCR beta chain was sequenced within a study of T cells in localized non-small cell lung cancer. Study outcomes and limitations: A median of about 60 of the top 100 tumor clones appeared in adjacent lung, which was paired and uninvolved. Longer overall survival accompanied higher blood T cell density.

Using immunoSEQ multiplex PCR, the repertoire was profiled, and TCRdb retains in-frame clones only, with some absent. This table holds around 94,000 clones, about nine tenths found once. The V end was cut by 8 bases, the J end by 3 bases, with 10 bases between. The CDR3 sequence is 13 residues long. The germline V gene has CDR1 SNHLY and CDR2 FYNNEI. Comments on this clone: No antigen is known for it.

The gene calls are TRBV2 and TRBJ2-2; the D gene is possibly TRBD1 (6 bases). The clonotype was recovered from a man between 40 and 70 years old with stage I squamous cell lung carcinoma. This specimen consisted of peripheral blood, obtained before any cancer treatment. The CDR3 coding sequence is TGTGCCAGCCGACAGGTGGACACCGGGGAGCTGTTTTTT. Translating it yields CASRQVDTGELFF.